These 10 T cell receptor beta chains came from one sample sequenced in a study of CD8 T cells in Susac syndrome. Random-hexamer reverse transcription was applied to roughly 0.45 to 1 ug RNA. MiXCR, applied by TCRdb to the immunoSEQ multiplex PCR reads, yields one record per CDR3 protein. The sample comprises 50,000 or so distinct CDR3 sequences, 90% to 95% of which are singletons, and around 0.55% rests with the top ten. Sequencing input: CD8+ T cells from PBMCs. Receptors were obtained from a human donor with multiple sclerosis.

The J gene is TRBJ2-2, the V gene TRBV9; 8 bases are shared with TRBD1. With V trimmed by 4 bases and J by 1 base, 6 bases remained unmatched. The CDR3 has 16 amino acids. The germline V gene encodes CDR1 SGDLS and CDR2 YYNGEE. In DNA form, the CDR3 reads TGTGCCAGCAGCAACCAGGGGGCGCAGAACACCGGGGAGCTGTTTTTT. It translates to CASSNQGAQNTGELFF.

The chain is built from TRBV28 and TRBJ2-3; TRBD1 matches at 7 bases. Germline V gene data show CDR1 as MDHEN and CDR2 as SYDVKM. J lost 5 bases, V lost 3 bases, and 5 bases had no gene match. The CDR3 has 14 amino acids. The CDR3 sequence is CASSLVQGVDTQYF. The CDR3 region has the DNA TGTGCCAGCAGTTTGGTCCAGGGGGTAGATACGCAGTATTTT.

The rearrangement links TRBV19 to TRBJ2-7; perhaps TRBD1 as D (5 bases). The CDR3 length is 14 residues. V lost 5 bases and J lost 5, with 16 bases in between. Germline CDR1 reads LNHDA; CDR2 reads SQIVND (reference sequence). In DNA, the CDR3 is TGTGCCAGTAGTGTCTCCTGGCCCAGGGACGAGCAGTACTTC. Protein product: CASSVSWPRDEQYF.

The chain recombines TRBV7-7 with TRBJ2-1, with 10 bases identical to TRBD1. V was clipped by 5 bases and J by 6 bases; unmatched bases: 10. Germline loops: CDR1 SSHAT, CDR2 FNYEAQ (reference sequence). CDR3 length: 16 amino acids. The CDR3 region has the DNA TGTGCCAGCAGCGACTCTCGGGACAGGGGACGCAATGAGCAGTTCTTC. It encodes CASSDSRDRGRNEQFF.

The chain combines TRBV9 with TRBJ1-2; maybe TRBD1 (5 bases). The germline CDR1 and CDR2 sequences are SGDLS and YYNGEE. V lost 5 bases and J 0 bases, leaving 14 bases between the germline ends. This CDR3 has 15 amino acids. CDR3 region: CASRKRDGSNYGYTF. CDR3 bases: TGTGCCAGCAGGAAGCGGGACGGGTCTAACTATGGCTACACCTTC.

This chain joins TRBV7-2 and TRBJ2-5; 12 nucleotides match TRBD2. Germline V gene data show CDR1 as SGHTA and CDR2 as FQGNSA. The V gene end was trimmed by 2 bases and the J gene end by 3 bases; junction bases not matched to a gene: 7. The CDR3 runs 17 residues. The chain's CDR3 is CASSLLAGGTQKETQYF. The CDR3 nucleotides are TGTGCCAGCAGCTTACTAGCGGGGGGGACTCAGAAAGAGACCCAGTACTTC.

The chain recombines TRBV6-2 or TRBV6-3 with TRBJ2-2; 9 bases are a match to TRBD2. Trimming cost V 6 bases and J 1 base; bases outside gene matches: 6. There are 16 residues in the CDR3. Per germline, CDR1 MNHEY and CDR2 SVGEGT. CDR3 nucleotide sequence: TGTGCCAGCAGCCGCGGGAGGGCCCGGAACACCGGGGAGCTGTTTTTT. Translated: CASSRGRARNTGELFF.

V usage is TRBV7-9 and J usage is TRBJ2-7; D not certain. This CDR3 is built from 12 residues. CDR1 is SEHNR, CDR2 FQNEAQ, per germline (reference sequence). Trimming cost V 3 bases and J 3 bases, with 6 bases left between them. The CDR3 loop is CASSFEGYEQYF. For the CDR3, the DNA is TGTGCCAGCAGCTTTGAAGGCTACGAGCAGTACTTC.

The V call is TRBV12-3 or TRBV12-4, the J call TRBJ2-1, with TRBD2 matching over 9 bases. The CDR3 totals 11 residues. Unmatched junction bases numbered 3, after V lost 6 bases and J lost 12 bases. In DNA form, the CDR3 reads TGTGCCAGCAGCTCAGCGGGGGGGCAGTTCTTC. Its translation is CASSSAGGQFF.

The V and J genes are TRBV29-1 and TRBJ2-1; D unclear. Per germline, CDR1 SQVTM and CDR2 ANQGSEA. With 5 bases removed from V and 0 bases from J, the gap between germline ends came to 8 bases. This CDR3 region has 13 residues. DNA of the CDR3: TGCAGCGTTCTGAGCTTCTCCTACAATGAGCAGTTCTTC. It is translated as CSVLSFSYNEQFF.